Given below is one T cell receptor beta chain in context. The antigen is undetermined. The sample originates from a study of cytotoxic CD8 clonotypes in ibrutinib-treated CLL. The wider study: Response specimens were obtained following a median treatment duration of approximately 12 months, with a range of 6 to 36.

TCRdb keeps only in-frame clones here, not all; method: immunoSEQ multiplex PCR. The sample has 250,000 to 350,000 clones, roughly three quarters seen once. Study outcomes and limitations: Under treatment, the uncommon public clonotypes either contracted or remained stable.

Germline V lookup: CDR1 MDHEN, CDR2 SYDVKM. The CDR3 runs 18 residues. The V end was cut by 3 bases, the J end by 2 bases, with 20 bases between. The sample here was PBMCs, taken at disease progression, from a patient treated with ibrutinib. The chain carries TRBV28 and TRBJ1-5; D call uncertain. This TCR was sampled from a human donor with chronic lymphocytic leukemia. The CDR3 region is CASSFIQADINGNQPQHF. CDR3 nucleotide sequence: TGTGCCAGCAGTTTCATCCAGGCTGATATTAATGGCAATCAGCCCCAGCATTTT.